The T cell receptor beta chain under discussion was sequenced for a study of cytomegalovirus exposure and HLA in healthy donors. The PCR employed 60 Vbeta primers together with 13 Jbeta primers. The protocol was immunoSEQ multiplex PCR, while the TCRdb copy is restricted to in-frame clones and leaves out a portion. The sample contains fewer than 60,000 clones, 72% of which appear only once. The CDR3 runs to 13 residues. V was pared by 1 base and J by 6 bases, with 10 bases between. CDR1 and CDR2 (germline): SNHLY, FYNNEI. The gene calls are TRBV2 and TRBJ2-7; no clear D. What was sequenced was PBMCs. This sequence was found in a woman aged 45-65 years in good health and CMV-seropositive. The CDR3: CASSEGLTGEQYF. CDR3 coding DNA: TGTGCCAGCAGTGAAGGTCTGACGGGCGAGCAGTACTTC.